The 16 T cell receptor beta chains reported below all come from one sample, sequenced in a study of T cell responses to AZD1222 COVID-19 vaccine. Here immunoSEQ multiplex PCR was the method, and the copy in TCRdb shows in-frame clones only, minus some. The sample lists some 110,000 clones, about 87% occurring once. Sample: peripheral blood, taken on day 0 of AZD1222 vaccination. All receptors derive from an adult in good health.

This clone has just a few counts. The V and J genes are TRBV9 and TRBJ1-2; unclear D gene. The V gene's germline CDR1 is SGDLS and CDR2 YYNGEE. This CDR3 region has 14 residues. Trimming took off 0 bases at V and 7 bases at J, with 13 bases between the two ends. CDR3 bases: TGTGCCAGCAGCGTAGACTCGGGTGGCCCTGGCTACACCTTC. It is translated as CASSVDSGGPGYTF.

J is TRBJ1-5 and V is TRBV19, with TRBD1 as a possible D gene (6 bases). V was cut by 1 base and J by 5 bases, with 15 bases left in between. The CDR3 length is 16 residues. Germline V CDR1 and CDR2: LNHDA, SQIVND (reference sequence). The CDR3 sequence is CASSIGGALNDQPQHF. CDR3 DNA: TGTGCCAGTAGTATAGGGGGGGCCCTAAACGATCAGCCCCAGCATTTT.

The genes are TRBV12-3 or TRBV12-4 and TRBJ1-2, with 7 bases fitting TRBD1. This CDR3 has 13 amino acids. V shed 3 bases and J 4 bases; nucleotides not matched to a gene: 2. The CDR3 DNA reads as TGTGCCAGCAGTTTCCGACAGGGCTATGGCTACACCTTC. Amino acids: CASSFRQGYGYTF.

The rearrangement joins TRBV21-1 to TRBJ2-5; TRBD1 is the table's D call, not checked against the DNA. TRBV21-1 has pseudogene status. CDR3 length equals 16 residues. The CDR3 protein is CASGRDRPCSQETQYF. Here the CDR3 DNA reads TGTGCCAGTGGGCGGGACAGGCCCTGTTCCCAAGAGACCCAGTACTTC.

The V gene is TRBV9, the J gene TRBJ1-6; possible D gene TRBD1, 6 bases. Per the germline V gene, CDR1 is SGDLS and CDR2 is YYNGEE. The CDR3 is 14 residues long. The V gene lost 0 bases and the J gene lost 5 bases, with 6 bases spanning the gap. CDR3 residues: CASSVGQDNSPLHF. Here the CDR3 DNA reads TGTGCCAGCAGCGTAGGACAGGATAATTCACCCCTCCACTTT. The whole variable domain, remainder taken from reference TRBV9 and TRBJ1-6, is DSGVTQTPKHLITATGQRVTLRCSPRSGDLSVYWYQQSLDQGLQFLIQYYNGEERAKGNILERFSAQQFPDLHSELNLSSLELGDSALYFCASSVGQDNSPLHFGNGTRLTVT.

The chain has TRBV7-9 and TRBJ2-7; D is possibly TRBD2 (5 bases). Germline CDR1 and CDR2: SEHNR and FQNEAQ (reference sequence). CDR3 length: 12 amino acids. V dropped 2 bases and J dropped 7 bases, with 9 bases sitting between them. The CDR3 DNA reads TGTGCCAGCAGCTTACCGGGGTGGGAGCAGTACTTC. Its protein product is CASSLPGWEQYF.

The rearrangement uses TRBV7-9 and TRBJ1-2; the D gene is possibly TRBD1 (5 bases). Trimming pared 8 bases from V and 3 bases from J, leaving 25 bases between. Germline-derived CDR1 and CDR2 are SEHNR and FQNEAQ (reference sequence). This CDR3 contains 17 residues. For the CDR3, the DNA is TGTGCCAGCCTACTCACGAGGGCAGTCGTGGGGGACTATGGCTACACCTTC. It is translated as CASLLTRAVVGDYGYTF. Full variable domain (outside the CDR3, taken from reference TRBV7-9 and TRBJ1-2): DTGVSQNPRHKITKRGQNVTFRCDPISEHNRLYWYRQTLGQGPEFLTYFQNEAQLEKSRLLSDRFSAERPKGSFSTLEIQRTEQGDSAMYLCASLLTRAVVGDYGYTFGSGTRLTVV.

This sequence joins TRBV6-5 and TRBJ2-1; D is unclear. The ends were cut back, 5 bases at V and 2 bases at J, with 4 bases in the middle. In germline, CDR1 is MNHEY, CDR2 SVGAGI. The CDR3 contains 12 residues. The CDR3 DNA reads TGTGCCAGCAGTACCCCCTACAATGAGCAGTTCTTC. Its translation is CASSTPYNEQFF.

This chain connects TRBV30 to TRBJ1-5; D not certain. Germline CDR1 reads GTSNPN; CDR2 reads SVGIG (reference sequence). Trimming pared 0 bases from V and 0 bases from J, leaving 18 bases between. This CDR3 region has 18 residues. CDR3 nucleotides: TGTGCCTGGAGTGTACCCCTCGATTATTCTTATAGCAATCAGCCCCAGCATTTT. It specifies CAWSVPLDYSYSNQPQHF.

The chain joins TRBV5-4 to TRBJ2-1; TRBD1 matches 10 bases. This CDR3 is 17 amino acids long. V was pared by 1 base and J by 7 bases, with 11 bases of the junction left unmatched. Per the germline V gene, CDR1 is SGHNT and CDR2 is YYREEE (reference sequence). CDR3 loop: CASSLRQGARGLNEQFF. The CDR3 bases are TGTGCCAGCAGCTTGAGACAGGGGGCGCGTGGATTAAATGAGCAGTTCTTC.

This chain links TRBV10-3 with TRBJ2-1, with 7 positions matching TRBD1. Germline CDR1 is ENHRY and CDR2 is SYGVKD. V lost 3 bases, J lost 8 bases, and 13 bases stayed unmatched. The CDR3 loop spans 16 amino acids. This CDR3 reads CAISDPRQGSSYEQFF. The CDR3 DNA follows: TGTGCCATCAGTGACCCCCGACAGGGTAGTAGCTATGAGCAGTTCTTC.

The chain recombines TRBV9 with TRBJ1-2; D gene unclear. This CDR3 is built from 14 residues. The V gene lost 4 bases and the J gene lost 4 bases, with 14 bases spanning the gap. The germline V gene encodes CDR1 SGDLS and CDR2 YYNGEE. The CDR3 loop is CASSLLGSGYGYTF. CDR3 nucleotide sequence: TGTGCCAGCAGCTTACTAGGGTCGGGCTATGGCTACACCTTC. The full variable domain, completed using reference TRBV9 and TRBJ1-2, is DSGVTQTPKHLITATGQRVTLRCSPRSGDLSVYWYQQSLDQGLQFLIQYYNGEERAKGNILERFSAQQFPDLHSELNLSSLELGDSALYFCASSLLGSGYGYTFGSGTRLTVV.

The V and J genes are TRBV11-3 and TRBJ2-1; the D is unclear. The CDR3 runs to 13 residues. Germline values: CDR1 SGHNT, CDR2 YENEEA. V was clipped by 1 base and J by 9 bases, with 10 bases between them. The CDR3 sequence: CASSLAETREQFF. CDR3 sequence (DNA): TGTGCCAGCAGCTTAGCGGAGACGCGTGAGCAGTTCTTC.

This chain connects TRBV5-1 to TRBJ2-3, with D possibly matching TRBD2 (5 bases). V was clipped by 0 bases and J by 4 bases, with 12 bases between them. Germline V lookup: CDR1 SGHRS, CDR2 YFSETQ. This CDR3 spans 15 amino acids. The chain's CDR3 is CASSLAALEADTQYF. The CDR3 nucleotides read TGCGCCAGCAGCTTGGCAGCCCTGGAGGCAGATACGCAGTATTTT.

The rearrangement links TRBV19 to TRBJ2-5; weak D call: TRBD2 (7 bases). CDR3 length: 15 amino acids. Germline V lookup: CDR1 LNHDA, CDR2 SQIVND (reference sequence). The germline V and J ends were trimmed by 7 bases and 5 bases, with 20 bases remaining between them. The CDR3 spells CASTQGGALGETQYF. The CDR3 DNA follows: TGTGCCAGTACCCAAGGGGGGGCACTAGGGGAGACCCAGTACTTC.

CDR3 bases: TGTGCCAGCAGTTTCCTAGCTCCCTATGGCTACACCTTC. Translated: CASSFLAPYGYTF. The rearrangement joins TRBV12-3 or TRBV12-4 to TRBJ1-2, with unresolved D. Trimming stripped 3 bases from V and 4 bases from J, with 9 bases between. This CDR3 spans 13 amino acids.